Detailed here is one T cell receptor (beta chain). It has no known antigen specificity. No qualities accompany the bases; no much larger clone lies one base away. TCRbeta CDR3 regions were amplified from genomic DNA using the immunoSEQ Assay, a bias-controlled multiplex PCR. The authors processed their data as follows. Nucleated cell counts per sample were estimated from amplification of reference gene primers within the assay. To quantify the absolute abundance of each unique TCRbeta CDR3 rearrangement, sequence reads were collapsed and filtered. For each sample, productive Simpson clonality was calculated by taking the square root of Simpson's diversity index across productive rearrangements. TCRdb carries this immuneACCESS record with in-frame sequences only. Its versions omit some clonotypes, under half of them owing to an unresolved V gene in the studies checked, with the rest unexplained. The V and J calls and clone size were taken over from that table, and D and trimming were inferred from the DNA. This sample gives around 130,000 clones in total; 85% to 90% of them show up just once. Roughly 3.9% of the sample is held by the ten biggest clonotypes.

The germline V gene supplies CDR1 SGHAT and CDR2 FQNNGV. V is pruned by 6 bases and J by 7 bases, leaving 10 bases of the junction without a gene match. Measured from the cysteine to the phenylalanine, the CDR3 is 15 residues long. Of the read, only the CDR3 DNA is kept; its 45 bases are in frame from base 1. This entry comes from a study of blood T cell repertoires in COVID-19 (dated by TCRdb to 2019 to 2021). Concerning the study at large: The collaborator samples originated in the United States, Italy and Spain and spanned the acute and convalescent phases of COVID-19. Subjects who had been exposed to COVID-19, were actively infected with it, or had recovered from it provided the deeply sampled blood TCRbeta repertoires that made up the dataset. The material from the prospective study consisted of cDNA or gDNA derived from T cells, B-cell-depleted T cells, or PBMCs. Where HLA class I and class II types were available, the types were taken from metadata supplied by the sample provider, not from assay-based typing. Samples came from the ongoing ImmuneRACE study (first 160 participants) plus 1,254 subjects from 6 global collaborators. A de-identified subject ID, COVID-19 status, age in years and sex were almost always included in the sample metadata. The repertoires were released in a freely available public database meant as a resource for research on the immune response to SARS-CoV-2. The paper as a whole reports these results and caveats: The amount of clinical and demographic metadata varied by source and participant and was provided uncurated.

The collaborating institutions used their own protocols to collect whole blood in K2EDTA tubes. For TCRbeta analysis, collaborators shipped samples in one of three forms: frozen whole blood, isolated PBMCs, or DNA extracted from either of those sample types. The receptor comes from a man in his sixties with acute or convalescent COVID-19. The chain couples TRBV11-2 to TRBJ2-2; TRBD1 agrees with 8 junctional bases. Sequencing was performed on peripheral blood. The CDR3 in this case is CASSPQGAVGGELFF. The sequenced DNA is TGTGCCAGCAGTCCCCAGGGGGCGGTTGGCGGGGAGCTGTTTTTT.